The clone carrying this T cell receptor beta chain has just one count. The sample belongs to a study of OX40 agonist ivuxolimab in advanced cancers. TCRdb keeps only in-frame clones here, not all; method: immunoSEQ multiplex PCR. This sample has around 65,000 clones, with 92% found just once. The CDR3 has 16 residues. CDR1 is SGHVS, CDR2 FNYEAQ, per germline. The V gene lost 4 bases and the J gene lost 3 bases, with 16 bases spanning the gap. The sequencing here drew on CD4+ or CD8+ T cells sorted from blood, taken in a trial of the OX40 agonist ivuxolimab. The clonotype comes from an adult with an advanced solid tumor such as melanoma, head and neck, liver or kidney cancer. The chain links TRBV7-6 to TRBJ1-3; maybe TRBD1 (5 bases). The CDR3 reads CASSSPWGPRGNTIYF. The CDR3 DNA is TGTGCCAGCAGCTCACCCTGGGGACCGCGTGGAAACACCATATATTTT.